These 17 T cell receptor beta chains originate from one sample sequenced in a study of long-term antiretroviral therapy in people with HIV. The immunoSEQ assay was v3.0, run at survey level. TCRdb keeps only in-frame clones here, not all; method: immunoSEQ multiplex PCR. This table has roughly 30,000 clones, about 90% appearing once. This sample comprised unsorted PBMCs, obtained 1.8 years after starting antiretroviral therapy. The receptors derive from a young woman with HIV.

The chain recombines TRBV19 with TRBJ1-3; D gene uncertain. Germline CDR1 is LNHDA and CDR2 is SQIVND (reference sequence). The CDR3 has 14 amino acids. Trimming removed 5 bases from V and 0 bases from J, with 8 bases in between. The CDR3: CASSLLLSGNTIYF. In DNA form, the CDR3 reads TGTGCCAGTAGTCTACTCCTCTCTGGAAACACCATATATTTT.

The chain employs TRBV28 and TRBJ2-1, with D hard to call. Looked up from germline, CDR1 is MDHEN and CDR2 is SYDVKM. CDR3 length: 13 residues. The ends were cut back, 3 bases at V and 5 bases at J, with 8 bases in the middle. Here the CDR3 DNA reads TGTGCCAGCAGTTTCCAGGTTGACAATGAGCAGTTCTTC. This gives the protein CASSFQVDNEQFF.

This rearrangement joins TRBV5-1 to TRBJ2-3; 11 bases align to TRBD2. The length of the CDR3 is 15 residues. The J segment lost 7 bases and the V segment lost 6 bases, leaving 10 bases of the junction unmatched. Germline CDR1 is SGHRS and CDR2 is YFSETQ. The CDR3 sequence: CASMTELAGVNTQYF. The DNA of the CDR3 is TGCGCCAGCATGACGGAACTAGCGGGAGTTAATACGCAGTATTTT.

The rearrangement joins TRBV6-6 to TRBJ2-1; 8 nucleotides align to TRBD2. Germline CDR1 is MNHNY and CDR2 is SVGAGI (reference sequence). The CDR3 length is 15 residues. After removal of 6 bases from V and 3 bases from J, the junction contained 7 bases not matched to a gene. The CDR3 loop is CASRRSGSVYNEQFF. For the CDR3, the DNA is TGTGCCAGCAGACGAAGCGGGAGCGTCTACAATGAGCAGTTCTTC.

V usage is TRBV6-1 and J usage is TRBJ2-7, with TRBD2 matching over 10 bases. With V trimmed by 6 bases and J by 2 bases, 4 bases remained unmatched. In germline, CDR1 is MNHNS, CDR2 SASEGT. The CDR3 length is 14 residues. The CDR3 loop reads CASSDLAGAYEQYF. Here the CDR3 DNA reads TGTGCCAGCAGCGATCTAGCGGGAGCCTACGAGCAGTACTTC.

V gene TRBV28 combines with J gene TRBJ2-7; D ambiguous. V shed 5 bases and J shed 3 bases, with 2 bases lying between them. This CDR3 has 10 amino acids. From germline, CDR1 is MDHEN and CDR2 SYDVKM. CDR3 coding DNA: TGTGCCAGCAGTGACTACGAGCAGTACTTC. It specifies CASSDYEQYF.

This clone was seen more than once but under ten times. The chain's CDR3 is CASTLDRGRDTGELFF. The CDR3 region has the DNA TGTGCCAGTACCTTGGACAGGGGGCGCGACACCGGGGAGCTGTTTTTT. The V and J genes are TRBV19 and TRBJ2-2; 11 bases are shared with TRBD1. V lost 7 bases, J lost 3 bases, and 7 bases stayed unmatched. This CDR3 has 16 residues. The germline V gene has CDR1 LNHDA and CDR2 SQIVND (reference sequence).

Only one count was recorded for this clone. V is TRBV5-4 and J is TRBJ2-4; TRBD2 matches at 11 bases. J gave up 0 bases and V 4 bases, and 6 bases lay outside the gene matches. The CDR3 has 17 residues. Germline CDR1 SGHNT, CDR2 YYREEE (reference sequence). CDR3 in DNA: TGTGCCAGCAGCCTCAAGACTAGCGGGATAGCCAAAAACATTCAGTACTTC. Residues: CASSLKTSGIAKNIQYF.

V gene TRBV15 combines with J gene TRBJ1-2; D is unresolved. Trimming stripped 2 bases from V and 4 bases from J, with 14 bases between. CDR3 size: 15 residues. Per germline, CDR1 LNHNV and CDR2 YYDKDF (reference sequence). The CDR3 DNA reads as TGTGCCACCAGCAGACGGGGTGTCGTGTCCTATGGCTACACCTTC. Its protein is CATSRRGVVSYGYTF.

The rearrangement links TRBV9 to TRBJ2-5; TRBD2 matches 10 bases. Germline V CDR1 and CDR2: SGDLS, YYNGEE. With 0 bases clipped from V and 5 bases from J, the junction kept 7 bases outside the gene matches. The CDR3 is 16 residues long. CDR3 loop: CASSVEAGGPWETQYF. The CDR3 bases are TGTGCCAGCAGCGTAGAAGCGGGAGGGCCGTGGGAGACCCAGTACTTC. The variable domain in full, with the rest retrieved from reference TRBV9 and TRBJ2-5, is DSGVTQTPKHLITATGQRVTLRCSPRSGDLSVYWYQQSLDQGLQFLIQYYNGEERAKGNILERFSAQQFPDLHSELNLSSLELGDSALYFCASSVEAGGPWETQYFGPGTRLLVL.

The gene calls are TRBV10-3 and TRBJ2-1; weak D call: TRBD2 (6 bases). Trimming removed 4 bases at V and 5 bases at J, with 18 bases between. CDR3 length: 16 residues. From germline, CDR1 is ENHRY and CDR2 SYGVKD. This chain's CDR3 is CAISGPWGGINNEQFF. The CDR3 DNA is TGTGCCATCAGTGGACCTTGGGGCGGGATCAACAATGAGCAGTTCTTC.

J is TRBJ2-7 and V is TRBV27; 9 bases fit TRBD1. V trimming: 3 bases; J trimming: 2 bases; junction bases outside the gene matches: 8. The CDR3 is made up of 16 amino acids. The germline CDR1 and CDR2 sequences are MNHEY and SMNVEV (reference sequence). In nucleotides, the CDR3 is TGTGCCAGCAGTTTCTCCGCCGGGACAGGGACCTACGAGCAGTACTTC. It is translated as CASSFSAGTGTYEQYF.

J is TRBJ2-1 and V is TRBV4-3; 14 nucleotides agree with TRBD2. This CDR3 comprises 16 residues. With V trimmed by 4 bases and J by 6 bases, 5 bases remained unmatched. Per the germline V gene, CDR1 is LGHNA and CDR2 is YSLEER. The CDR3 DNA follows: TGCGCCAGCAGCCCATCCGGGACTAGCGGGGGCAATGAGCAGTTCTTC. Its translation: CASSPSGTSGGNEQFF.

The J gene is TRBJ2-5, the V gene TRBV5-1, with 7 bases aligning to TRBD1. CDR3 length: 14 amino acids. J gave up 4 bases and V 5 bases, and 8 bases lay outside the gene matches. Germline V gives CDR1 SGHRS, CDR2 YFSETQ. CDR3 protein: CASRPDRVRETQYF. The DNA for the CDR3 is TGCGCCAGCAGGCCTGACAGGGTAAGAGAGACCCAGTACTTC.

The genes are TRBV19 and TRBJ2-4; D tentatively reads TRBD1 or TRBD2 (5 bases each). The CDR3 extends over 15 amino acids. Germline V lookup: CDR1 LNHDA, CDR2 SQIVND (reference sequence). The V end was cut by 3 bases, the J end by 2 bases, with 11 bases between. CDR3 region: CASSIGGLTKNIQYF. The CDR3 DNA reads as TGTGCCAGTAGTATTGGGGGTCTAACCAAAAACATTCAGTACTTC.

The CDR3 region is CASSLVGTGELFF. The CDR3 bases are TGTGCCAGCAGCTTAGTGGGCACCGGGGAGCTGTTTTTT. This chain links TRBV11-3 with TRBJ2-2, with D uncertain. CDR1 is SGHNT and CDR2 is YENEEA in the germline V gene. Between the trimmed V and J ends, which lost 1 base and 4 bases, there was a span of 4 bases. CDR3 size: 13 residues.

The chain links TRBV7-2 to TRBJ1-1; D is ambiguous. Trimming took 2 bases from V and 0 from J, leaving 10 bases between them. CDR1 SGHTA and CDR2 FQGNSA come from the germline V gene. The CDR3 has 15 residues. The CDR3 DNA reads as TGTGCCAGCAGCTTAATGGTTACTTTGAACACTGAAGCTTTCTTT. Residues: CASSLMVTLNTEAFF.